These T cell receptor beta chains were read from a single sample in a study of chemoradiotherapy in HPV16-positive cancers. Clones were read by immunoSEQ multiplex PCR, and TCRdb kept only the in-frame ones, dropping some. The repertoire includes 36,000 or so clones, just under 80% of them detected once, and 3.8% sits in the top ten. Sequencing used blood, obtained from a patient who underwent chemoradiotherapy. These TCRs come from a human donor with HPV-associated anogenital cancer. Each CDR3 is given with its conserved first and last residue. The order of the fields is clone size, J gene, D gene, V gene, CDR3 protein, CDR3 DNA. The D gene is left open where the match is weak. Where a row states a size, it is once, few, many or the class of an expanded clone; other rows omit it.

NA	TRBJ2-2	TRBD2	TRBV2	CASSGNSGGPNTGELFF	TGTGCCAGCAGTGGAAATAGCGGGGGGCCGAACACCGGGGAGCTGTTTTTT
few	TRBJ1-2	TRBD1	TRBV14	CASSQAGTGNYGYTF	TGTGCCAGCAGCCAAGCCGGGACAGGGAACTATGGCTACACCTTC
NA	TRBJ2-3	NA	TRBV5-8	CASSTPGASTDTQYF	TGTGCCAGCAGCACCCCGGGGGCTAGCACAGATACGCAGTATTTT
NA	TRBJ2-1	NA	TRBV14	CASSKEIGQDFYNEQFF	TGTGCCAGCAGCAAGGAAATAGGGCAGGACTTCTACAATGAGCAGTTCTTC
NA	TRBJ1-2	NA	TRBV19	CASMQGRSYGYTF	TGTGCCAGTATGCAGGGGCGAAGCTATGGCTACACCTTC
NA	TRBJ2-1	TRBD1	TRBV9	CASSVRDRAGLNEQFF	TGTGCCAGCAGCGTTAGGGACAGGGCCGGCCTTAATGAGCAGTTCTTC
NA	TRBJ1-4	TRBD1	TRBV28	CATRDSFNEKLFF	TGTGCCACCCGGGACAGCTTTAATGAAAAACTGTTTTTT
NA	TRBJ2-2	NA	TRBV6-6	CASRSQGQNTGELFF	TGTGCCAGCAGGAGCCAGGGACAGAACACCGGGGAGCTGTTTTTT
NA	TRBJ2-1	TRBD2	TRBV5-6	CASSLGRSSGGYSYNEQFF	TGTGCCAGCAGCTTGGGGCGGTCTAGCGGGGGGTACTCCTACAATGAGCAGTTCTTC
NA	TRBJ2-7	NA	TRBV6-5	CASRSGWQSYEQYF	TGTGCCAGCAGGTCGGGGTGGCAGTCCTACGAGCAGTACTTC
NA	TRBJ2-4	NA	TRBV10-2	CASTTGNKNIQYF	TGCGCCTCCACTACAGGGAACAAAAACATTCAGTACTTC
NA	TRBJ2-2	NA	TRBV5-6	CASSPRDGVTGELFF	TGTGCCAGCAGCCCCCGGGACGGAGTCACCGGGGAGCTGTTTTTT
once	TRBJ1-4	NA	TRBV18	CASSPAEKLFF	TGTGCCAGCTCACCAGCGGAAAAACTGTTTTTT
NA	TRBJ1-1	NA	TRBV2	CASRSAGSYTEAFF	TGTGCCAGCAGATCAGCAGGGTCGTACACTGAAGCTTTCTTT
NA	TRBJ1-4	NA	TRBV7-9	CASSLPGREAEKLFF	TGTGCCAGCAGCTTACCGGGCAGGGAGGCTGAAAAACTGTTTTTT
once	TRBJ2-1	NA	TRBV30	CAWGSGVYEQFF	TGTGCCTGGGGCTCAGGCGTCTATGAGCAGTTCTTC
NA	TRBJ2-1	NA	TRBV11-2	CASRVAGADEQFF	TGTGCCAGCAGGGTTGCGGGGGCCGATGAGCAGTTCTTC
NA	TRBJ1-3	NA	TRBV6-5	CASRQTGTPGNTIYF	TGTGCCAGCAGACAAACCGGGACACCTGGAAACACCATATATTTT
few	TRBJ1-5	NA	TRBV4-3	CASSQDSPGTSQPQHF	TGCGCCAGCAGCCAAGATTCCCCAGGGACAAGCCAGCCCCAGCATTTT
NA	TRBJ2-3	NA	TRBV15	CATSREGAFGTQYF	TGTGCCACCAGCAGAGAGGGGGCATTTGGTACGCAGTATTTT
once	TRBJ2-3	TRBD2	TRBV5-1	CASSLSLSGADTQYF	TGCGCCAGCAGCTTGTCTCTTAGCGGGGCGGATACGCAGTATTTT
NA	TRBJ2-7	TRBD1	TRBV25-1	CASRATGGPYEQYF	TGTGCCAGCAGGGCGACAGGGGGACCCTACGAGCAGTACTTC
NA	TRBJ1-1	NA	TRBV11-1	CASSFERNTEAFF	TGTGCCAGCAGCTTCGAGAGAAACACTGAAGCTTTCTTT
NA	TRBJ2-1	TRBD2	TRBV13	CASSLKSGTRGKNEQFF	TGTGCCAGCAGCCTAAAATCTGGGACTAGGGGTAAGAATGAGCAGTTCTTC
few	TRBJ2-7	NA	TRBV6-4	CETITYEQYF	TGTGAGACCATAACCTACGAGCAGTACTTC
NA	TRBJ2-5	NA	TRBV5-1	CASRAGWGGQETQYF	TGCGCCAGCAGGGCGGGTTGGGGTGGCCAAGAGACCCAGTACTTC
NA	TRBJ1-2	NA	TRBV30	CAWSRLYGYTF	TGTGCCTGGAGCAGATTATATGGCTACACCTTC
NA	TRBJ2-5	NA	TRBV9	CASSMRGGSQETQYF	TGTGCCAGCAGCATGAGGGGGGGGAGTCAAGAGACCCAGTACTTC
NA	TRBJ2-5	NA	TRBV4-1	CASSQDTTQYF	TGCGCCAGCAGCCAAGATACAACCCAGTACTTC
NA	TRBJ2-1	TRBD2	TRBV7-9	CASSPKSSGRNEQFF	TGTGCCAGCAGCCCGAAGTCGAGCGGGAGGAATGAGCAGTTCTTC
once	TRBJ2-1	TRBD1	TRBV18	CASSWGQGAYNEQFF	TGTGCCAGCTCGTGGGGACAGGGGGCCTACAATGAGCAGTTCTTC
once	TRBJ1-5	NA	TRBV7-8	CASSLAGTNQPQHF	TGTGCCAGCAGCTTAGCCGGGACCAATCAGCCCCAGCATTTT
NA	TRBJ2-1	TRBD2	TRBV7-3	CASSLAGGPAEQFF	TGTGCCAGCAGTCTAGCGGGGGGGCCGGCTGAGCAGTTCTTC
NA	TRBJ1-4	NA	TRBV5-6	CASSFFQGNNEKLFF	TGTGCCAGCAGCTTCTTTCAGGGAAATAATGAAAAACTGTTTTTT
NA	TRBJ1-2	TRBD1	TRBV19	CASSPDRANYGYTF	TGTGCCAGTAGTCCAGACAGGGCTAACTATGGCTACACCTTC
NA	TRBJ1-2	NA	TRBV27	CASSLATGSYGYTF	TGTGCCAGCAGTTTAGCGACAGGAAGCTATGGCTACACCTTC
NA	TRBJ2-7	TRBD2	TRBV5-1	CASSLAGGTSGGRPYEQYF	TGCGCCAGCAGCTTGGCCGGGGGGACTAGCGGGGGGCGGCCCTACGAGCAGTACTTC
NA	TRBJ2-1	TRBD2	TRBV19	CASQRGFSYNEQFF	TGTGCCAGTCAGCGGGGATTCTCCTACAATGAGCAGTTCTTC
NA	TRBJ1-1	NA	TRBV4-1	CASSQEIPGALNTEAFF	TGCGCCAGCAGCCAAGAGATTCCGGGGGCTTTGAACACTGAAGCTTTCTTT
NA	TRBJ2-4	NA	TRBV6-6	CASSKNIQYF	TGTGCCAGCAGTAAAAACATTCAGTACTTC
NA	TRBJ1-6	NA	TRBV6-5	CASKPGHNNSPLHF	TGTGCCAGCAAACCGGGACACAATAATTCACCCCTCCACTTT
NA	TRBJ2-7	TRBD2	TRBV11-2	CASSLLAGTPYEQYF	TGTGCCAGCAGCTTACTAGCGGGTACTCCCTACGAGCAGTACTTC
NA	TRBJ2-3	NA	TRBV5-1	CASSLAGSTDTQYF	TGCGCCAGCAGCTTGGCCGGGAGCACAGATACGCAGTATTTT
NA	TRBJ1-1	TRBD1	TRBV2	CASRDTGGAGNTEAFF	TGTGCCAGCAGAGATACAGGGGGCGCAGGGAACACTGAAGCTTTCTTT
few	TRBJ1-5	NA	TRBV6-1	CASRLNSGNQPQHF	TGTGCCAGCAGGTTAAACTCGGGCAATCAGCCCCAGCATTTT